This record covers a single TCR beta chain. Its antigen is undetermined. Cultured CD4+ T cell DNA was sequenced using the Oncomine TCR Beta short-read assay. TCRdb re-analysed the PCR reads in MiXCR, keeping a single row per CDR3 protein. This table has 28,000 or so distinct CDR3 sequences, roughly 42% appearing once. Treatment noted: roughly 10-day PBMC culture with coronavirus spike peptide pools or control peptides (ViraFEST assay). Investigators isolated CD4+ T cells by negative selection after roughly 10 days of culture. The data are from a study of vaccination and CD4 T cells after COVID-19. CDR1 is SEHNR, CDR2 FQNEAQ, per germline (reference sequence). The CDR3 is made up of 15 amino acids. V dropped 6 bases and J dropped 4; count of bases not matched to a gene: 7.

Sequenced: CD4+ T cells from blood, cultured in vitro. The sequence derives from a human donor who had recovered from COVID-19. V and J are TRBV7-9 and TRBJ2-2; 8 bases align to TRBD1. The DNA for the CDR3 is TGTGCCAGCAGTACCAGACAGGGGATCACCGGGGAGCTGTTTTTT. This encodes CASSTRQGITGELFF.